What follows are 28 T cell receptor beta chains derived from one specimen sequenced in a study of T cells in Graves' hyperthyroidism and ophthalmopathy. Amplified regions were TCR beta CDR3 sequences from RNA transcripts. Using the HTBI primer set, a first-round RT-PCR was run on the TCR CDR3. TCRdb fed the multiplex PCR reads into MiXCR, producing one record per CDR3 protein. The repertoire consists of some 720,000 distinct CDR3 sequences, with around 15% occurring once and the leading ten covering under 9.5%. Sequenced input: blood. The origin of the receptors is a man between 18 and 29 years old with Graves' hyperthyroidism.

The table lists this clonotype with many counts. The chain has TRBV9 and TRBJ1-1; 7 bases map to TRBD1. V dropped 0 bases and J dropped 6; count of bases not matched to a gene: 2. Germline lookup yields CDR1 SGDLS and CDR2 YYNGEE. The CDR3 has 13 residues. The CDR3 DNA follows: TGTGCCAGCAGCGTAGACAGGGGAGCTGAAGCTTTCTTT. It codes for CASSVDRGAEAFF.

This clonotype was detected once. A read error is likely, as this CDR3 ends without the conserved phenylalanine or tryptophan. This chain joins TRBV5-1 and TRBJ1-4; perhaps TRBD1 as D (5 bases). Trimming took off 4 bases at V and 4 bases at J, with 11 bases between the two ends. The CDR3 spans 14 residues. Germline CDR1 and CDR2: SGHRS and YFSETQ. This chain's CDR3 is CASSPGRINEKLFS. The CDR3 DNA follows: TGCGCCAGCAGCCCGGGACGGATTAATGAAAAACTGTTTTCT.

V and J are TRBV28 and TRBJ2-7; 7 nucleotides match TRBD1. V was pared by 5 bases and J by 0 bases, with 16 bases of the junction left unmatched. Germline V gives CDR1 MDHEN, CDR2 SYDVKM. The CDR3 is made up of 18 amino acids. The CDR3 coding sequence is TGTGCCAGCAGTCAGAGGGGGCTTCGCAGCGGAAGCTCCTACGAGCAGTACTTC. Protein: CASSQRGLRSGSSYEQYF.

This clonotype was counted only a few times. The chain links TRBV9 to TRBJ2-3, with D unresolved. Looked up from germline, CDR1 is SGDLS and CDR2 is YYNGEE. This CDR3 region has 13 residues. V gave up 0 bases and J gave up 8 bases, with 10 bases separating them. Written as DNA, the CDR3 is TGTGCCAGCAGCGTAGCATCAGGTGGTACGCAGTATTTT. Translated: CASSVASGGTQYF.

A few counts support this clonotype. The J gene is TRBJ2-7, the V gene TRBV4-1, with TRBD2 as a possible D gene (5 bases). This CDR3 has 15 residues. The V gene lost 3 bases and the J gene lost 5 bases, with 17 bases spanning the gap. CDR1 is MGHRA, CDR2 YSYEKL, per germline. This CDR3 reads CASSHRLGEGNEQYF. The CDR3 nucleotides read TGCGCCAGCAGCCACAGACTGGGAGAAGGGAACGAGCAGTACTTC.

At least ten counts were recorded for this clonotype. The V gene is TRBV30, the J gene TRBJ1-2; 8 bases are a match to TRBD1. Germline V CDR1 and CDR2: GTSNPN, SVGIG (reference sequence). The CDR3 runs to 14 residues. The trim removed 6 bases at V and 4 bases at J, leaving 10 bases unmatched. CDR3 coding DNA: TGTGCCTGCAAAGGACAGGGTAGTCTCTATGGCTACACCTTC. It encodes CACKGQGSLYGYTF.

This clonotype has a handful of counts. The rearrangement joins TRBV2 to TRBJ2-5, with 10 nucleotides matching TRBD1. CDR1 and CDR2 from the germline V gene are SNHLY and FYNNEI. The trim removed 7 bases at V and 2 bases at J, leaving 7 bases unmatched. This CDR3 is built from 15 residues. CDR3 protein: CASTRDRGRQETQYF. CDR3 nucleotides: TGTGCCAGCACCAGAGACAGGGGGCGGCAAGAGACCCAGTACTTC. The full variable domain, its missing parts supplied by reference TRBV2 and TRBJ2-5, is EPEVTQTPSHQVTQMGQEVILRCVPISNHLYFYWYRQILGQKVEFLVSFYNNEISEKSEIFDDQFSVERPDGSNFTLKIRSTKLEDSAMYFCASTRDRGRQETQYFGPGTRLLVL.

Many counts were recorded for this clonotype. The gene calls are TRBV10-3 and TRBJ2-5, with TRBD1 identical over 9 bases. The V segment lost 6 bases and the J segment 5 bases; nucleotides outside the gene matches: 4. The length of the CDR3 is 13 residues. Germline CDR1 ENHRY, CDR2 SYGVKD. CDR3 residues: CAIRGTGRETQYF. DNA of the CDR3: TGTGCCATCAGGGGGACAGGGAGGGAGACCCAGTACTTC.

Ten or more counts support this clonotype. V is TRBV7-6 and J is TRBJ2-3; D is ambiguous. This CDR3 is built from 12 residues. V lost 3 bases and J 6 bases, leaving 7 bases between the germline ends. The germline CDR1 and CDR2 sequences are SGHVS and FNYEAQ. The CDR3 sequence is CASSFLEDTQYF. CDR3 coding DNA: TGTGCCAGCAGCTTCTTAGAGGATACGCAGTATTTT.

The chain is built from TRBV5-4 and TRBJ2-3; D may correspond to TRBD1 or TRBD2 (5 bases each). The V and J ends lost 3 bases and 1 base respectively, with 21 bases between them. Germline lookup yields CDR1 SGHNT and CDR2 YYREEE (reference sequence). The CDR3 contains 18 residues. The chain's CDR3 is CASSSPARGRFRTDTQYF. CDR3 DNA: TGTGCCAGCAGCTCGCCCGCTCGGGGCCGTTTCCGCACAGATACGCAGTATTTT. The entire variable domain, with the rest obtained from reference TRBV5-4 and TRBJ2-3, is as follows: ETGVTQSPTHLIKTRGQQVTLRCSSQSGHNTVSWYQQALGQGPQFIFQYYREEENGRGNFPPRFSGLQFPNYSSELNVNALELDDSALYLCASSSPARGRFRTDTQYFGPGTRLTVL.

This clonotype was picked up many times. V gene TRBV11-2 combines with J gene TRBJ2-1; tentatively, D is TRBD1 or TRBD2 (6 bases each). This CDR3 comprises 15 residues. The ends were cut back, 0 bases at V and 3 bases at J, with 9 bases in the middle. The germline V gene has CDR1 SGHAT and CDR2 FQNNGV. CDR3 region: CASSLDRGGYNEQFF. DNA for the CDR3: TGTGCCAGCAGCTTAGACAGGGGAGGCTACAATGAGCAGTTCTTC.

This clonotype was seen many times. The chain recombines TRBV11-2 with TRBJ1-1; a weak D match, TRBD1 (5 bases). Trimming removed 3 bases from V and 4 bases from J, with 9 bases in between. The germline V gene encodes CDR1 SGHAT and CDR2 FQNNGV. The CDR3 extends over 13 amino acids. In DNA, the CDR3 is TGTGCCAGCAGCTTTCTCGGGGGCACTGAAGCTTTCTTT. Protein sequence: CASSFLGGTEAFF.

The chain uses TRBV6-2 or TRBV6-3 and TRBJ2-3; 9 bases fit TRBD2. The CDR3 sequence is 16 residues long. CDR1 and CDR2 from the germline V gene are MNHEY and SVGEGT. With 7 bases clipped from V and 3 bases from J, the junction kept 11 bases outside the gene matches. The CDR3 DNA reads TGTGCCAGCACCGAAGGGCGCGGGAGGGCTACAGATACGCAGTATTTT. Amino acids: CASTEGRGRATDTQYF.

The chain employs TRBV20-1 and TRBJ2-7, with 8 nucleotides matching TRBD2. Losses at the gene ends were 0 bases for V and 3 bases for J; bases not matched to a gene: 4. The CDR3 loop spans 14 amino acids. Germline V gives CDR1 DFQATT, CDR2 SNEGSKA (reference sequence). CDR3 bases: TGCAGTGCTAGAGAACTAGCGGACCTCTACGAGCAGTACTTC. Its protein is CSARELADLYEQYF.

This clonotype was counted many times. The rearrangement uses TRBV28 and TRBJ2-1, with D unclear. The germline CDR1 and CDR2 sequences are MDHEN and SYDVKM. Trimming pared 0 bases from V and 8 bases from J, leaving 11 bases between. The CDR3 totals 14 residues. The CDR3 loop reads CASSLWSVSYEQFF. The DNA for the CDR3 is TGTGCCAGCAGTTTATGGTCCGTAAGCTATGAGCAGTTCTTC. The full variable domain, its missing parts supplied by reference TRBV28 and TRBJ2-1, is DVKVTQSSRYLVKRTGEKVFLECVQDMDHENMFWYRQDPGLGLRLIYFSYDVKMKEKGDIPEGYSVSREKKERFSLILESASTNQTSMYLCASSLWSVSYEQFFGPGTRLTVL.

The V call is TRBV7-9, the J call TRBJ2-7; D is perhaps TRBD1 (7 bases). CDR1 is SEHNR, CDR2 FQNEAQ, per germline (reference sequence). Trimming pared 7 bases from V and 0 bases from J, leaving 25 bases between. The CDR3 sequence is 18 residues long. The CDR3 protein is CASTYAGDTQGGSYEQYF. The CDR3, as DNA: TGTGCCAGCACCTACGCCGGGGACACCCAGGGGGGCTCCTACGAGCAGTACTTC.

The chain links TRBV15 to TRBJ1-1; D is perhaps TRBD1 (6 bases). V dropped 4 bases and J dropped 11 bases, with 23 bases sitting between them. This CDR3 has 15 residues. Germline V gives CDR1 LNHNV, CDR2 YYDKDF (reference sequence). The CDR3 region has the DNA TGTGCCACCAGCAAATCGGGCCGGGGGGCCGGGGTGGCTTTCTTT. Translating it yields CATSKSGRGAGVAFF.

V gene TRBV29-1 combines with J gene TRBJ2-5, with 8 bases that match TRBD2. The CDR3 consists of 14 residues. Germline trimming cut 7 bases from V and 2 bases from J; bases unmatched to any gene: 9. Germline CDR1 SQVTM, CDR2 ANQGSEA. The CDR3 here is CSASRGGLQETQYF. Here the CDR3 DNA reads TGCAGCGCTTCCCGGGGGGGCCTACAAGAGACCCAGTACTTC.

This clonotype was detected ten times or more. The chain uses TRBV20-1 and TRBJ2-7, with D possibly called TRBD1 or TRBD2 (5 bases each). Germline V lookup: CDR1 DFQATT, CDR2 SNEGSKA (reference sequence). The length of the CDR3 is 14 residues. V was clipped by 3 bases and J by 6 bases, with 18 bases between them. The chain's CDR3 is CSAREPGPRGEQYF. Written as DNA, the CDR3 is TGCAGTGCTAGGGAGCCGGGACCGCGCGGCGAGCAGTACTTC.

The J gene is TRBJ2-2, the V gene TRBV2, with TRBD2 matching over 11 bases. CDR3 size: 17 residues. V shed 2 bases and J 7 bases; nucleotides not matched to a gene: 9. In germline, CDR1 is SNHLY, CDR2 FYNNEI. Here the CDR3 reads CASSEIAGGPIVGELFF. The CDR3 DNA is TGTGCCAGCAGTGAAATAGCGGGAGGGCCAATTGTCGGGGAGCTGTTTTTT.

This clonotype was observed a few times. The V and J genes are TRBV19 and TRBJ1-1; 7 bases match TRBD1. Germline V CDR1 and CDR2: LNHDA, SQIVND (reference sequence). The V and J ends lost 5 bases and 11 bases, in that order; junction bases with no gene match: 8. CDR3 length equals 12 residues. CDR3 amino acids: CASSERQGRAFF. The CDR3 nucleotides are TGTGCCAGTAGTGAACGACAGGGAAGGGCTTTCTTT.

This clonotype was observed at least ten times. The genes are TRBV3-2 and TRBJ2-5; the table's D call, TRBD2, was not checked against the DNA. TRBV3-2 counts as a pseudogene. The CDR3 is made up of 16 amino acids. CDR3 region: CASSQRSSGGGETQYF. CDR3 DNA: TGTGCCAGCAGCCAACGTAGTTCGGGAGGAGGAGAGACCCAGTACTTC.

The chain recombines TRBV4-2 with TRBJ2-1; 10 bases line up with TRBD2. The CDR3 is 17 amino acids. The trim removed 0 bases at V and 6 bases at J, leaving 8 bases unmatched. Germline lookup yields CDR1 LGHNA and CDR2 YNFKEQ. CDR3 DNA: TGTGCCAGCAGCCAAGATCTGGCTAGCGGGAGATCCAATGAGCAGTTCTTC. Residues: CASSQDLASGRSNEQFF.

This clonotype was observed a few times. The gene calls are TRBV20-1 and TRBJ2-7; D is possibly TRBD1 or TRBD2 (5 bases each). The CDR3 has 14 residues. The germline V and J ends were trimmed by 2 bases and 6 bases, with 17 bases remaining between them. Germline V CDR1 and CDR2: DFQATT, SNEGSKA (reference sequence). The CDR3 bases are TGCAGTGCTAGATGGGAGAGGGGTGCCCTCGAGCAGTACTTC. Translating gives CSARWERGALEQYF.

The rearrangement links TRBV7-9 to TRBJ1-2, with 7 bases lining up with TRBD1. The V gene's germline CDR1 is SEHNR and CDR2 FQNEAQ (reference sequence). With V trimmed by 8 bases and J by 3 bases, 3 bases remained unmatched. The CDR3 runs 12 residues. The CDR3 reads CASDREHYGYTF. CDR3 sequence (DNA): TGTGCCAGCGACAGGGAACACTATGGCTACACCTTC.

This clonotype was seen many times. The chain couples TRBV28 to TRBJ2-5, with D possibly TRBD1 on 5 matching bases. The V gene's germline CDR1 is MDHEN and CDR2 SYDVKM. V was clipped by 3 bases and J by 5 bases, with 13 bases between them. The CDR3 covers 14 residues. CDR3 DNA: TGTGCCAGCAGTTTCCCCAGGGTACGGGAGACCCAGTACTTC. The encoded protein is CASSFPRVRETQYF.

This clonotype was seen only a few times. This chain connects TRBV30 to TRBJ2-2; D might be TRBD2 (6 bases). The CDR3 is made up of 15 amino acids. V lost 4 bases and J lost 1, with 13 bases in between. Germline CDR1 GTSNPN, CDR2 SVGIG (reference sequence). CDR3 bases: TGTGCCTGGAACGGAGGTAGCGGGAACACCGGGGAGCTGTTTTTT. This translates into CAWNGGSGNTGELFF.

This sequence joins TRBV7-3 and TRBJ2-7, with D perhaps TRBD2 (5 bases). Germline CDR1 and CDR2: SGHTA and FQGTGA. Trimming shortened V by 1 base and J by 5 bases, and 9 bases separated the two germline ends. The CDR3 length is 13 residues. The CDR3 nucleotides read TGTGCCAGCAGCTTAATGTACGGGGACGAGCAGTACTTC. It is translated as CASSLMYGDEQYF.